Listed below are T cell receptor beta chains from one sample, sequenced in a study of regulatory T cells in long-lasting Graves disease. From the multiplex PCR reads, TCRdb called clonotypes with MiXCR, one entry per CDR3 protein. The table lists over 450,000 distinct CDR3 sequences, 20% to 25% of them singletons. This sample comprised peripheral blood mononuclear cells (PBMCs), obtained when the disease was refractory, from a patient treated with antithyroid drugs. The receptors here all came from a female donor with Graves disease. The CDR3 runs from the conserved cysteine through the conserved F or W. Each record gives: D gene, clone size, J gene, V gene, CDR3 DNA, CDR3 protein. A D gene is named only where the DNA matches it firmly. Size tells how often a clone was seen (once, few, many) or the class of an expanded clone, and some rows leave it out.

d_call: -; clone_size: -; j_call: TRBJ2-1; v_call: TRBV7-3; cdr3_nt: TGTGCCAGCAGCTTCGGGGCGCGCGATGAGCAGTTCTTC; cdr3_aa: CASSFGARDEQFF
d_call: -; clone_size: many; j_call: TRBJ1-4; v_call: TRBV28; cdr3_nt: TGTGCCAGCAGTTCCCCGGGGACTGCAACTAATGAAAAACTGTTTTTT; cdr3_aa: CASSSPGTATNEKLFF
d_call: TRBD1; clone_size: few; j_call: TRBJ2-7; v_call: TRBV4-1; cdr3_nt: TGCGCCAGCAGCCAAGAATGGCAGGGGGTTCCCTACGAGCAGTACTTC; cdr3_aa: CASSQEWQGVPYEQYF
d_call: TRBD2; clone_size: -; j_call: TRBJ2-3; v_call: TRBV2; cdr3_nt: TGTGCCACCAAGCGACTAGCGGGACCCACAGATACGCAGTATTTT; cdr3_aa: CATKRLAGPTDTQYF
d_call: TRBD1; clone_size: -; j_call: TRBJ1-5; v_call: TRBV6-1; cdr3_nt: TGTGCCAGGAGAGACAGGGATAATCAGCCCCAGCATTTT; cdr3_aa: CARRDRDNQPQHF
d_call: -; clone_size: many; j_call: TRBJ2-7; v_call: TRBV27; cdr3_nt: TGTGCCAGCAGTTCAGGACAGCAATCTAACCCTCGCGAGCAGTACTTC; cdr3_aa: CASSSGQQSNPREQYF
d_call: -; clone_size: -; j_call: TRBJ2-2; v_call: TRBV6-2/TRBV6-3; cdr3_nt: TGTGCCAGCACAGATGCCGGGGAGCTGTTTTTT; cdr3_aa: CASTDAGELFF
d_call: -; clone_size: many; j_call: TRBJ1-1; v_call: TRBV2; cdr3_nt: TGTGCCAGCAAAGGACAGTTCATGAACACTGAAGCTTTCTTT; cdr3_aa: CASKGQFMNTEAFF
d_call: TRBD2; clone_size: many; j_call: TRBJ2-5; v_call: TRBV7-2; cdr3_nt: TGTGCCAGCAGCCGACGCGATTGGGGGGGAGCGAGGGAGACCCAGTACTTC; cdr3_aa: CASSRRDWGGARETQYF
d_call: TRBD1; clone_size: many; j_call: TRBJ2-6; v_call: TRBV6-1; cdr3_nt: TGTGCCAGCAGACGACAGGGGATAAGTGGGGCCAACGTCCTGACTTTC; cdr3_aa: CASRRQGISGANVLTF
d_call: -; clone_size: many; j_call: TRBJ1-1; v_call: TRBV20-1; cdr3_nt: TGCAGTGCTAACGAGGGGGAGCTTGAAGCTTTCTTT; cdr3_aa: CSANEGELEAFF
d_call: TRBD1; clone_size: -; j_call: TRBJ2-7; v_call: TRBV28; cdr3_nt: TGTGCCAGCAGTGGGCCGGGGGACAGGTTACCTGACGAGCAGTACTTC; cdr3_aa: CASSGPGDRLPDEQYF
d_call: TRBD2; clone_size: few; j_call: TRBJ2-2; v_call: TRBV4-1; cdr3_nt: TGCGCCAGCAGCCAAGAACCTAGCGGGAGACCCACGAACACCGGGGAGCTGTTTTTT; cdr3_aa: CASSQEPSGRPTNTGELFF
d_call: -; clone_size: -; j_call: TRBJ1-5; v_call: TRBV6-5; cdr3_nt: TGTGCCAGCAGTTACTCGAAGAGGATCGGGGGATTCAATCAGCCCCAGCATTTT; cdr3_aa: CASSYSKRIGGFNQPQHF
d_call: TRBD1; clone_size: -; j_call: TRBJ2-5; v_call: TRBV13; cdr3_nt: TGTGCCAGCAGCCCCGGCAGGGGGCGCGGCGAGACCCAGTACTTC; cdr3_aa: CASSPGRGRGETQYF
d_call: TRBD2; clone_size: -; j_call: TRBJ2-3; v_call: TRBV19; cdr3_nt: TGTGCCAGTACAAAAGCGGGAGGGCCGACTTGGGTCCCAGATACGCAGTATTTT; cdr3_aa: CASTKAGGPTWVPDTQYF
d_call: -; clone_size: few; j_call: TRBJ1-2; v_call: TRBV2; cdr3_nt: TGTGCCAGCAGCCCAACGGAGATGGGGGGTCGCGGCTATGGCTACACCTTC; cdr3_aa: CASSPTEMGGRGYGYTF
d_call: -; clone_size: -; j_call: TRBJ2-2; v_call: TRBV2; cdr3_nt: TGTGCCACCCGAGAACTAGATATGGACACCGCGGAGCTGTTTTTT; cdr3_aa: CATRELDMDTAELFF
d_call: -; clone_size: few; j_call: TRBJ1-5; v_call: TRBV29-1; cdr3_nt: TGCAGCGTACTCACAGGGTCAGGACAGCCCCAGCATTTT; cdr3_aa: CSVLTGSGQPQHF
d_call: -; clone_size: few; j_call: TRBJ1-3; v_call: TRBV6-1; cdr3_nt: TGTGCCAGCCGGGAACTTGGGTCTTCCTCTGGAAACACCATATATTTT; cdr3_aa: CASRELGSSSGNTIYF
d_call: TRBD2; clone_size: many; j_call: TRBJ2-7; v_call: TRBV12-5; cdr3_nt: TGTGCTAGTGGCACTTCGGAGCGGGGGGAGGTATCCTTC; cdr3_aa: CASGTSERGEVSF
d_call: -; clone_size: -; j_call: TRBJ1-5; v_call: TRBV9; cdr3_nt: TGTGCCAGCAGCGTAGGCTTGGGGAGCAATCAGCCCCAGCATTTT; cdr3_aa: CASSVGLGSNQPQHF
d_call: -; clone_size: many; j_call: TRBJ1-2; v_call: TRBV30; cdr3_nt: TGTGCCTGGAGTCCGGGGCATGGCTACACCTTC; cdr3_aa: CAWSPGHGYTF
d_call: -; clone_size: -; j_call: TRBJ2-3; v_call: TRBV20-1; cdr3_nt: TGCAGTGCTAAGAAGTGGGGTCTACTGGATACGCAGTATTTT; cdr3_aa: CSAKKWGLLDTQYF
d_call: -; clone_size: many; j_call: TRBJ1-6; v_call: TRBV12-3/TRBV12-4; cdr3_nt: TGTGCCAGCAGTTTACCCCTAAGTTTGACAGGTGAACCACCCCTCCACTTT; cdr3_aa: CASSLPLSLTGEPPLHF
d_call: -; clone_size: -; j_call: TRBJ2-2; v_call: TRBV7-9; cdr3_nt: TGTGCCAGCAGCGAAACTAGGGGGAACGGGGAGCTGTTTTTT; cdr3_aa: CASSETRGNGELFF
d_call: -; clone_size: -; j_call: TRBJ1-4; v_call: TRBV19; cdr3_nt: TGTGCCAGTAGTAGCCCCGAGAACAGGGCGGAAAAACTGTTTTTT; cdr3_aa: CASSSPENRAEKLFF
d_call: -; clone_size: many; j_call: TRBJ2-2; v_call: TRBV28; cdr3_nt: TGTGCCAGCCGGCACCCAGGGGCGGGCGGGGAGCTGTTTTTT; cdr3_aa: CASRHPGAGGELFF
d_call: TRBD2; clone_size: -; j_call: TRBJ2-7; v_call: TRBV20-1; cdr3_nt: TGCAGTGCAAGTCCGGGACTACCCTCCTACGAGCAGTACTTC; cdr3_aa: CSASPGLPSYEQYF
d_call: -; clone_size: many; j_call: TRBJ2-5; v_call: TRBV6-1; cdr3_nt: TGTGCCAGCATTGACCAAGAGACCCAGTACTTC; cdr3_aa: CASIDQETQYF
d_call: -; clone_size: -; j_call: TRBJ2-6; v_call: TRBV24-1; cdr3_nt: TGTGCCACCAGTGATCCGGATGGGACTTTCTCTGGGGCCAACGTCCTGACTTTC; cdr3_aa: CATSDPDGTFSGANVLTF
d_call: TRBD2; clone_size: many; j_call: TRBJ2-7; v_call: TRBV28; cdr3_nt: TGTGCCAGCAGCCTTATTAGCGGGAGGAGCGACGAGCAGTACTTC; cdr3_aa: CASSLISGRSDEQYF
d_call: -; clone_size: many; j_call: TRBJ2-7; v_call: TRBV11-2; cdr3_nt: TGTGCCAGCAGCCGAGGACAGACCCACGAGCAGTACTTC; cdr3_aa: CASSRGQTHEQYF
d_call: TRBD1; clone_size: few; j_call: TRBJ1-5; v_call: TRBV19; cdr3_nt: TGTGCCAGTAGTAGAAGGGACAGGGACAATCAGCCCCAGCATTTT; cdr3_aa: CASSRRDRDNQPQHF
d_call: TRBD1; clone_size: -; j_call: TRBJ1-2; v_call: TRBV19; cdr3_nt: TGTACCAGTAGTAGGGGACAGACTAACTATGGCTACACCTTC; cdr3_aa: CTSSRGQTNYGYTF
d_call: -; clone_size: -; j_call: TRBJ2-7; v_call: TRBV29-1; cdr3_nt: TGCAGCGTTGAAGATGGTAGGGACTCCTACGAGCAGTACTTC; cdr3_aa: CSVEDGRDSYEQYF
d_call: TRBD2; clone_size: few; j_call: TRBJ2-2; v_call: TRBV7-6; cdr3_nt: TGTGCCAGCAGCTTAGTGAGGACTAGCGGGCCCATGGGCGGGGAGCTGTTTTTT; cdr3_aa: CASSLVRTSGPMGGELFF
d_call: TRBD1; clone_size: -; j_call: TRBJ1-2; v_call: TRBV5-6; cdr3_nt: TGTGCCAGCAGCTTGTTACACCCCTGGGACCTGGACAGGGAACATGGCTACACCTTC; cdr3_aa: CASSLLHPWDLDREHGYTF
d_call: TRBD1; clone_size: -; j_call: TRBJ2-1; v_call: TRBV7-2; cdr3_nt: TGTGCCAGCAGCGCCGACAGGGGACAATACAATGAGCAGTTCTTC; cdr3_aa: CASSADRGQYNEQFF
d_call: TRBD1; clone_size: many; j_call: TRBJ2-6; v_call: TRBV28; cdr3_nt: TGTGCCAGCAGTTCGCAGGGGGCACACTCTGGGGCCAACGTCCTGACTTTC; cdr3_aa: CASSSQGAHSGANVLTF
d_call: -; clone_size: many; j_call: TRBJ2-7; v_call: TRBV28; cdr3_nt: TGTGCCAGCAGTACGACGCCCGACAGCGGCTCCTACGAGCAGTACTTC; cdr3_aa: CASSTTPDSGSYEQYF
d_call: -; clone_size: many; j_call: TRBJ2-2; v_call: TRBV12-3/TRBV12-4; cdr3_nt: TGTGCCAGCAGTTGGAGGGGCGGAACCGGGGAGCTGTTTTTT; cdr3_aa: CASSWRGGTGELFF
d_call: -; clone_size: many; j_call: TRBJ1-6; v_call: TRBV6-1; cdr3_nt: TGTGCCAGCAGGTCGACAGCCGATTCACCCCTCCACTTT; cdr3_aa: CASRSTADSPLHF
d_call: TRBD1; clone_size: -; j_call: TRBJ2-1; v_call: TRBV11-3; cdr3_nt: TGTGCCAGCAGCCCCTTTAACAGGGGGTATGAAATTCAGTTCTTC; cdr3_aa: CASSPFNRGYEIQFF
d_call: -; clone_size: few; j_call: TRBJ2-7; v_call: TRBV14; cdr3_nt: TGTGCCAGCAGCCCGATCGGGGGCAGGGGAAACTACGAGCAGTACTTC; cdr3_aa: CASSPIGGRGNYEQYF
d_call: TRBD1; clone_size: many; j_call: TRBJ2-1; v_call: TRBV11-3; cdr3_nt: TGTGCCAGCAGCTTAGATTCGGGACAGGTGTACAATGAGCAGTTCTTC; cdr3_aa: CASSLDSGQVYNEQFF
d_call: -; clone_size: -; j_call: TRBJ1-5; v_call: TRBV7-2; cdr3_nt: TGTGCCAGCAGCTCACGGGGGGGACGGGCTAATCAGCCCCAGCATTTT; cdr3_aa: CASSSRGGRANQPQHF
d_call: -; clone_size: -; j_call: TRBJ2-7; v_call: TRBV11-3; cdr3_nt: TGTGCCAGCAGCCCGGGACCTCTAAAGGACGAGCAGTACTTC; cdr3_aa: CASSPGPLKDEQYF
d_call: -; clone_size: -; j_call: TRBJ2-7; v_call: TRBV5-8; cdr3_nt: TGTGCCAGCAGCCCGACGAAGATTCTGGGCAGATCCTACGAGCAGTACTTC; cdr3_aa: CASSPTKILGRSYEQYF
d_call: TRBD1; clone_size: few; j_call: TRBJ1-5; v_call: TRBV19; cdr3_nt: TGTGCCAGTATTCTCCTGGGACAGGATAGCAATCAGCCCCAGCATTTT; cdr3_aa: CASILLGQDSNQPQHF
d_call: -; clone_size: -; j_call: TRBJ2-7; v_call: TRBV30; cdr3_nt: TGTGCCTGGAGTGTAATCAGAAGCTCCTACGAGCAGTACTTC; cdr3_aa: CAWSVIRSSYEQYF
d_call: -; clone_size: once; j_call: TRBJ1-1; v_call: TRBV7-9; cdr3_nt: TGTGCCAGCAGCCCCAAAGTACCCCTCGGAACTTTCTTT; cdr3_aa: CASSPKVPLGTFF
d_call: -; clone_size: -; j_call: TRBJ1-6; v_call: TRBV5-1; cdr3_nt: TGCGCCAGCAGCTTGGTAGCCGGGGGGGTTTCACCCCTCCACTTT; cdr3_aa: CASSLVAGGVSPLHF
d_call: -; clone_size: few; j_call: TRBJ2-5; v_call: TRBV7-2; cdr3_nt: TGTGCCAGCACCGTGGGGGGTTGGGCCCGGGCCCAGTACTTC; cdr3_aa: CASTVGGWARAQYF
d_call: -; clone_size: many; j_call: TRBJ2-5; v_call: TRBV9; cdr3_nt: TGTGCCAGCAGCGTGGGCGGAGGGATGGTTGAGACCCAGTACTTC; cdr3_aa: CASSVGGGMVETQYF
d_call: -; clone_size: once; j_call: TRBJ2-3; v_call: TRBV11-2; cdr3_nt: TGTGCCAGCAGCTCGTTGGGCCTCACAGATACGCAGTATTTT; cdr3_aa: CASSSLGLTDTQYF
d_call: TRBD2; clone_size: -; j_call: TRBJ2-5; v_call: TRBV3-1; cdr3_nt: TGTGCCAGCAGCCAAGCGGAACCGGGACTAGCGGGACGAGAGACCCAGTACTTC; cdr3_aa: CASSQAEPGLAGRETQYF
d_call: -; clone_size: few; j_call: TRBJ2-2; v_call: TRBV20-1; cdr3_nt: TGCAGTGCTAGAGGACAAGGCTACACCGGGGAGCTGTTTTTT; cdr3_aa: CSARGQGYTGELFF